What follows are 28 T cell receptor beta chains derived from one specimen sequenced in a study of shared clonotypes between healthy human individuals. Using immunoSEQ multiplex PCR, the repertoire was profiled, and TCRdb retains in-frame clones only, with some absent. The sample lists about 1.1 million clones, 70% to 85% occurring once. Sequenced: memory CD4+ T cells from PBMCs. Subset of the sample: CD45RA-negative fraction. The receptor source for this set is a man younger than 30 in good health. Some clones in this sample may be carry-over from other donors' samples.

The chain links TRBV2 to TRBJ2-3; TRBD1 matches at 7 bases. CDR1 SNHLY and CDR2 FYNNEI come from the germline V gene. The CDR3 is made up of 12 amino acids. V was clipped by 8 bases and J by 4 bases; unmatched bases: 3. The CDR3 DNA reads as TGTGCCAGCGGGCAGGGGGCAGATACGCAGTATTTT. This gives the protein CASGQGADTQYF.

For the CDR3, the DNA is TGCGCCAGCAGTCCGGGCCTGCTAGGCGGGAGCGCAGATGAGCAGTTCTTC. Its translation: CASSPGLLGGSADEQFF. This chain uses TRBV5-1 with TRBJ2-1, with 7 positions matching TRBD2. The CDR3 has 17 amino acids. Per the germline V gene, CDR1 is SGHRS and CDR2 is YFSETQ. V trimming: 5 bases; J trimming: 8 bases; junction bases outside the gene matches: 19.

This sequence joins TRBV7-3 and TRBJ2-1; TRBD2 might be the D (6 bases). CDR1 and CDR2 from the germline V gene are SGHTA and FQGTGA. Trimming took 5 bases from V and 4 from J, leaving 15 bases between them. The CDR3 is made up of 15 amino acids. The CDR3 DNA follows: TGTGCCAGCAGCGATCGGAGCGGGTCGTACAATGAGCAGTTCTTC. Encoded protein: CASSDRSGSYNEQFF.

The V and J genes are TRBV5-1 and TRBJ1-1, with D possibly TRBD1 on 6 matching bases. The germline V gene encodes CDR1 SGHRS and CDR2 YFSETQ. The V gene lost 4 bases and the J gene lost 2 bases, with 15 bases spanning the gap. The CDR3 is made up of 15 amino acids. CDR3 loop: CASSPPTGINTEAFF. CDR3 DNA sequence: TGCGCCAGCAGCCCCCCTACAGGGATTAACACTGAAGCTTTCTTT.

Only one count was recorded for this clone. For the CDR3, the DNA is TGTGCCAGCAGCTTCTCTAGCGCAGATACGCAGTATTTT. Amino acids: CASSFSSADTQYF. The chain joins TRBV5-6 to TRBJ2-3, with a weak D call TRBD2 (6 bases). V dropped 2 bases and J dropped 4 bases, with 8 bases sitting between them. The CDR3 runs 13 residues. The V gene's germline CDR1 is SGHDT and CDR2 YYEEEE.

V is TRBV11-1 and J is TRBJ2-1; TRBD2 matches at 8 bases. Germline values: CDR1 SGHAT, CDR2 FQDESV (reference sequence). The CDR3 loop spans 16 amino acids. V trimming: 4 bases; J trimming: 6 bases; junction bases outside the gene matches: 11. CDR3 in DNA: TGTGCCAGCAGCTCCATACCGGGACTAGGTTCCAATGAGCAGTTCTTC. This codes for CASSSIPGLGSNEQFF.

The chain is built from TRBV6-1 and TRBJ1-4; D remains unclear. The germline V and J ends were trimmed by 6 bases and 6 bases, with 14 bases remaining between them. The CDR3 extends over 14 amino acids. The germline V gene encodes CDR1 MNHNS and CDR2 SASEGT. CDR3 amino acids: CASRETSSHEKLFF. CDR3 sequence (DNA): TGTGCCAGCAGGGAGACATCTTCCCATGAAAAACTGTTTTTT.

This clone was counted once. The CDR3 is CASSQTPGRWAGTEAFF. In DNA form, the CDR3 reads TGTGCCAGCAGCCAAACCCCGGGCAGGTGGGCCGGCACTGAAGCTTTCTTT. The chain joins TRBV4-2 to TRBJ1-1; no clear D. Germline values: CDR1 LGHNA, CDR2 YNFKEQ. The germline V and J ends were trimmed by 2 bases and 4 bases, with 20 bases remaining between them. The CDR3 loop spans 17 amino acids.

This rearrangement joins TRBV28 to TRBJ1-5; 8 bases fit TRBD1. CDR1 MDHEN and CDR2 SYDVKM come from the germline V gene. V was clipped by 6 bases and J by 2 bases; unmatched bases: 6. The CDR3 spans 15 residues. Written as DNA, the CDR3 is TGTGCCAGCAGCAAAGACAGGGGAGGCAATCAGCCCCAGCATTTT. Translated, it gives CASSKDRGGNQPQHF.

The chain combines TRBV11-1 with TRBJ1-3; D call uncertain. V lost 3 bases and J 0 bases, leaving 9 bases between the germline ends. The length of the CDR3 is 15 residues. In germline, CDR1 is SGHAT, CDR2 FQDESV (reference sequence). CDR3 sequence reads: CASSFSQISGNTIYF. The CDR3 bases are TGTGCCAGCAGCTTTTCACAGATCTCTGGAAACACCATATATTTT.

The chain joins TRBV7-2 to TRBJ1-1; a possible D gene is TRBD1 (6 bases). V lost 5 bases to trimming and J lost 3 bases, with 10 bases between them. CDR1 SGHTA and CDR2 FQGNSA come from the germline V gene. This CDR3 has 13 residues. CDR3 region: CASSTDSYTEAFF. The DNA for the CDR3 is TGTGCCAGCAGCACGGACAGCTACACTGAAGCTTTCTTT.

Remarks on this clone: This sample includes further DNA sequences coding for the same CDR3. This chain joins TRBV7-3 and TRBJ1-5; weak D call: TRBD1 (5 bases). Germline V lookup: CDR1 SGHTA, CDR2 FQGTGA. V was shortened by 2 bases and J by 7 bases, with 12 bases between the two germline ends. The CDR3 runs to 14 residues. The CDR3 DNA follows: TGTGCCAGCAGCTTATTGGGGCGCGGGCAGCCCCAGCATTTT. It encodes CASSLLGRGQPQHF.

The rearrangement joins TRBV27 to TRBJ2-2, with D perhaps TRBD1 (5 bases). The germline gives CDR1 MNHEY, CDR2 SMNVEV (reference sequence). V lost 5 bases and J lost 8, with 15 bases in between. The CDR3 has 14 residues. The CDR3 spells CASSVTQGAGELFF. CDR3 coding DNA: TGTGCCAGCAGTGTGACACAAGGGGCGGGGGAGCTGTTTTTT.

V gene TRBV6-5 combines with J gene TRBJ2-7; no clear D. This CDR3 contains 13 residues. Per the germline V gene, CDR1 is MNHEY and CDR2 is SVGAGI. Trimming stripped 2 bases from V and 6 bases from J, with 11 bases between. CDR3 protein: CASSYRKASEQYF. Written as DNA, the CDR3 is TGTGCCAGCAGTTACCGCAAGGCCTCCGAGCAGTACTTC.

This rearrangement joins TRBV6-5 to TRBJ1-2, with D possibly TRBD1 on 5 matching bases. Trimming removed 6 bases from V and 0 bases from J, with 11 bases in between. The CDR3 extends over 14 amino acids. Germline CDR1 reads MNHEY; CDR2 reads SVGAGI. The CDR3 sequence is CASSRDRPNYGYTF. The CDR3 DNA is TGTGCCAGCAGCCGGGACCGACCTAACTATGGCTACACCTTC.

The chain couples TRBV28 to TRBJ2-4, with 8 nucleotides matching TRBD2. Germline V CDR1 and CDR2: MDHEN, SYDVKM. The CDR3 is 18 residues long. V shed 2 bases, J shed 0 bases, and the junction held 9 bases outside the gene matches. CDR3 region: CASSLLSGISVAKNIQYF. The CDR3 DNA is TGTGCCAGCAGTTTACTTAGCGGGATCTCCGTAGCCAAAAACATTCAGTACTTC.

The chain recombines TRBV11-2 with TRBJ1-4, with D perhaps TRBD1 (5 bases). Germline CDR1 SGHAT, CDR2 FQNNGV. The CDR3 sequence is 18 residues long. Trimming shortened V by 5 bases and J by 0 bases, and 19 bases separated the two germline ends. This CDR3 reads CASSAPRQGSPTNEKLFF. DNA for the CDR3: TGTGCCAGCAGCGCGCCACGGCAGGGCTCTCCAACTAATGAAAAACTGTTTTTT.

The rearrangement joins TRBV29-1 to TRBJ2-7; TRBD2 might be the D (6 bases). This CDR3 is built from 14 residues. Germline CDR1 SQVTM, CDR2 ANQGSEA. With 0 bases removed from V and 5 bases from J, the gap between germline ends came to 14 bases. CDR3 in DNA: TGCAGCGTTGAAGATGGCGGGGCAGGTGACGAGCAGTACTTC. Encoded protein: CSVEDGGAGDEQYF.

The V and J genes are TRBV7-3 and TRBJ1-1; D gene unclear. V was trimmed by 3 bases and J by 5 bases, leaving 13 bases between them. There are 14 residues in the CDR3. The germline V gene has CDR1 SGHTA and CDR2 FQGTGA. CDR3 sequence: CASSLWGSGTEAFF. In DNA form, the CDR3 reads TGTGCCAGCAGCTTGTGGGGTTCGGGGACTGAAGCTTTCTTT.

Written as DNA, the CDR3 is TGTGCCAGCAGTCCCCGGCAGGGACAGAACACTGAAGCTTTCTTT. This codes for CASSPRQGQNTEAFF. This chain links TRBV6-6 with TRBJ1-1, with D maybe TRBD1 (6 bases). Per germline, CDR1 MNHNY and CDR2 SVGAGI (reference sequence). With 5 bases removed from V and 1 base from J, the gap between germline ends came to 14 bases. The length of the CDR3 is 15 residues.

CDR3 residues: CASSLERTGGYTF. The CDR3 DNA sequence: TGTGCCAGCAGCTTAGAGAGGACTGGCGGCTACACCTTC. The chain is built from TRBV13 and TRBJ1-2; D gene unclear. The CDR3 is 13 residues long. V lost 1 base, J lost 8 bases, and 11 bases lay in between. CDR1 is PRHDT and CDR2 is FYEKMQ in the germline V gene (reference sequence).

V and J are TRBV11-2 and TRBJ2-5, with 7 bases fitting TRBD1. After removal of 5 bases from V and 3 bases from J, the junction contained 9 bases not matched to a gene. Germline CDR1 SGHAT, CDR2 FQNNGV. The CDR3 is 15 amino acids. In DNA, the CDR3 is TGTGCCAGCAGCCTACCTAGGGGGCGCGAAGAGACCCAGTACTTC. It encodes CASSLPRGREETQYF.

The chain recombines TRBV19 with TRBJ2-7; perhaps TRBD1 as D (5 bases). CDR3 length: 13 amino acids. Looked up from germline, CDR1 is LNHDA and CDR2 is SQIVND (reference sequence). The ends were cut back, 3 bases at V and 7 bases at J, with 13 bases in the middle. CDR3: CASSIKGRREQYF. In DNA, the CDR3 is TGTGCCAGTAGTATTAAGGGGCGACGGGAGCAGTACTTC.

This rearrangement joins TRBV19 to TRBJ2-3; possible D gene TRBD2, 6 bases. The CDR3 contains 12 residues. Germline V gene sequence: CDR1 LNHDA, CDR2 SQIVND (reference sequence). The ends were cut back, 4 bases at V and 5 bases at J, with 7 bases in the middle. The CDR3 protein is CASSTRGDTQYF. The CDR3 DNA reads as TGTGCCAGTAGTACGCGGGGAGATACGCAGTATTTT. The full variable domain, completed using reference TRBV19 and TRBJ2-3, is DGGITQSPKYLFRKEGQNVTLSCEQNLNHDAMYWYRQDPGQGLRLIYYSQIVNDFQKGDIAEGYSVSREKKESFPLTVTSAQKNPTAFYLCASSTRGDTQYFGPGTRLTVL.

As to this clone: Other DNA sequences in the sample encode the same CDR3. This chain connects TRBV7-2 to TRBJ1-3, with D perhaps TRBD1 (6 bases). Germline assignment: CDR1 SGHTA and CDR2 FQGNSA. Trimming pared 1 base from V and 4 bases from J, leaving 8 bases between. The CDR3 extends over 14 amino acids. CDR3 in DNA: TGTGCCAGCAGCTTAGGGACAGCAGGAAACACCATATATTTT. Protein sequence: CASSLGTAGNTIYF. The full variable domain, completed using reference TRBV7-2 and TRBJ1-3, is GAGVSQSPSNKVTEKGKDVELRCDPISGHTALYWYRQSLGQGLEFLIYFQGNSAPDKSGLPSDRFSAERTGGSVSTLTIQRTQQEDSAVYLCASSLGTAGNTIYFGEGSWLTVV.

This clone has at least ten counts. The rearrangement links TRBV2 to TRBJ1-2; maybe TRBD1 (6 bases). CDR1 SNHLY and CDR2 FYNNEI come from the germline V gene. The ends were cut back, 6 bases at V and 3 bases at J, with 14 bases in the middle. The CDR3 is made up of 14 amino acids. CDR3 in DNA: TGTGCCAGCAGATCACGGGGGCCGGACTATGGCTACACCTTC. Encoded protein: CASRSRGPDYGYTF.

The chain is built from TRBV27 and TRBJ1-2, with 7 bases aligning to TRBD1. The V gene end was trimmed by 3 bases and the J gene end by 8 bases; junction bases not matched to a gene: 6. The CDR3 is made up of 13 amino acids. Germline CDR1 MNHEY, CDR2 SMNVEV (reference sequence). Here the CDR3 reads CASSFGGGWGYTF. For the CDR3, the DNA is TGTGCCAGCAGTTTCGGAGGGGGCTGGGGCTACACCTTC.

This clone was picked up one time. The chain recombines TRBV30 with TRBJ2-1, with D unclear. This CDR3 spans 10 amino acids. Trimming removed 5 bases at V and 7 bases at J, with 6 bases between. Germline assignment: CDR1 GTSNPN and CDR2 SVGIG (reference sequence). CDR3 sequence reads: CAWGQNEQFF. The CDR3 DNA reads TGTGCCTGGGGCCAGAATGAGCAGTTCTTC.